This T cell receptor beta chain was observed in a study of blood T cell repertoires in COVID-19. Turning to the study itself: Sites across the United States, Italy and Spain contributed samples from acute and convalescent COVID-19. PBMCs, B-cell-depleted T cells, or T cells provided the cDNA or gDNA that made up the material.

Donors of Cohort 3 who recovered were those that had two negative PCRs, clearance, or symptom resolution. This clone was counted only a few times. V dropped 0 bases and J dropped 6 bases, with 12 bases sitting between them. This CDR3 is built from 14 residues. CDR1 and CDR2 from the germline V gene are WNHNN and SYGVQD (reference sequence). As originally analysed: Using reference gene primer amplification, nucleated cell counts were estimated. TCRdb keeps only in-frame clones here, not all; method: immunoSEQ multiplex PCR. Clone size and V and J calls were adopted from that table, with D and trimming inferred from the DNA. The top ten hold about 17% of the sample, which has approximately 220,000 clones, 85% seen once.

Sequenced: PBMCs or T cells enriched from blood (not recorded which). The TCR originated in a man in his forties or fifties who had recovered from COVID-19. This sequence joins TRBV10-1 and TRBJ2-7; possibly TRBD1 for D (5 bases). The CDR3 DNA is TGCGCCAGCAGTGAGTCGACCAGGGCTGGCGAGCAGTACTTC. Encoded protein: CASSESTRAGEQYF.